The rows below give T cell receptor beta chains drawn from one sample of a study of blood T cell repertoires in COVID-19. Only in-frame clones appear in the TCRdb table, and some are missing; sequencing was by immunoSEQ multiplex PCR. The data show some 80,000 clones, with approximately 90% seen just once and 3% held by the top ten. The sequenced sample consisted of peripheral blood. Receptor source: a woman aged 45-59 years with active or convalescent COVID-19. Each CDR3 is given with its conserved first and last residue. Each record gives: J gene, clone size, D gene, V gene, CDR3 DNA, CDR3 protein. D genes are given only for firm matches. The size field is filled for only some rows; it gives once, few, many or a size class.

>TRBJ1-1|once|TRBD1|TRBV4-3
TGCGCCAGCAGCCTGGGACAGACTAACACTGAAGCTTTCTTT
CASSLGQTNTEAFF
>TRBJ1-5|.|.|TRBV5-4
TGTGCCAGCAGCCTAGACTCCGGGCCCCAGCATTTT
CASSLDSGPQHF
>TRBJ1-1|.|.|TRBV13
TGTGCCAGCAGCTTAGGCCTACAGGGGAACACTGAAGCTTTCTTT
CASSLGLQGNTEAFF
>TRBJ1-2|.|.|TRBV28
TGTGCCAGCAGTAGTGAGGGCCTTCATAACTATGGCTACACCTTC
CASSSEGLHNYGYTF
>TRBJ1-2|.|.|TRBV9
TGTGCCAGCAGCCCGACAGCTTTAGGGGTCCCCCCGTCTGGCTACACCTTC
CASSPTALGVPPSGYTF
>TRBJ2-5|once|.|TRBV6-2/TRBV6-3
TGTGCCAGCAGTTTGGAGCAATTTGGGACCCAGTACTTC
CASSLEQFGTQYF
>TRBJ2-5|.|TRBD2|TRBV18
TGTGCCAGCTCACCATCCCCGGGACTAGCGGGGGGCCGGCAAGAGACCCAGTACTTC
CASSPSPGLAGGRQETQYF
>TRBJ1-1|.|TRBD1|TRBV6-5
TGTGCCAGCTCAGAACAGGGGGCCGTAGCTTTCTTT
CASSEQGAVAFF
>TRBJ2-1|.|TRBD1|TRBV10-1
TGCGCCATCCTTCCGGGACAGGGGTACAATGAGCAGTTCTTC
CAILPGQGYNEQFF
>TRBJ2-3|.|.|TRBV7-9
TGTGCCAGCAGCTCGGACATAAGCACAGATACGCAGTATTTT
CASSSDISTDTQYF
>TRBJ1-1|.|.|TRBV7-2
TGTGCCAGCAGCTTATATATCGGGGGTCGCGCGGGGAGGGTCTTCTTT
CASSLYIGGRAGRVFF
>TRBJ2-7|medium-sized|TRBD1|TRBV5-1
TGCGCCAGCAGCCCCCGACAGGGATCGAACGAGCAGTACTTC
CASSPRQGSNEQYF
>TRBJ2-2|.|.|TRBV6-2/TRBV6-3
TGTGCCAGCAGTTCCTCCCTAGCGTACACCGGGGAGCTGTTTTTT
CASSSSLAYTGELFF
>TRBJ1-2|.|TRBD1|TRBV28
TGTGCCAGCAGTTTCATCCGGACAGGGGGTGGCTACACCTTC
CASSFIRTGGGYTF
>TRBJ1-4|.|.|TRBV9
TGTGCCAGCAGCGCCGCGGTTCAGTCTAATGAAAAACTGTTTTTT
CASSAAVQSNEKLFF
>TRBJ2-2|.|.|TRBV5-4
TGTGCCAGCAGCCCAGGGGGGTCGGGGGAGCTGTTTTTT
CASSPGGSGELFF
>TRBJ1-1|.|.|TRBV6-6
TGTGCCAGCAGACACCCCCCCCAGTGGGAAGCTTTCTTT
CASRHPPQWEAFF
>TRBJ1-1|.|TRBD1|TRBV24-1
TGTGCCACCAGACAGGGGGCCACTGAAGCTTTCTTT
CATRQGATEAFF
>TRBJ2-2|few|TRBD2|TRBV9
TGTGCCAGCAGCCCCCGACTAGCCAAAAACACCGGGGAGCTGTTTTTT
CASSPRLAKNTGELFF
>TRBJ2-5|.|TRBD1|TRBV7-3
TGTGCCAGCAGCCAGGGACAGGCCGGTTGGGAGACCCAGTACTTC
CASSQGQAGWETQYF
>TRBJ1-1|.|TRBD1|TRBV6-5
TGTGCCAGCAAAACAGGGGTAGGGGAAGCTTTCTTT
CASKTGVGEAFF
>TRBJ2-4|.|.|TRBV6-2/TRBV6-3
TGTGCCAGCAGCCTAGACACCGCCAAAAACATTCAGTACTTC
CASSLDTAKNIQYF
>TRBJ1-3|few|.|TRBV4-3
TGCGCCAGCAGCCAAGATTTTTTGGGGAGTTCGGGAAACACCATATATTTT
CASSQDFLGSSGNTIYF
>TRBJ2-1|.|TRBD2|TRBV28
TGTGCCAGCATCCGGACTAGCGGGGAACGCTCCTACAATGAGCAGTTCTTC
CASIRTSGERSYNEQFF
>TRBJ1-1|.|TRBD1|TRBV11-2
TGTGCCAGCAGCCTCAGCGAAGGGGGCGGCACTGAAGCTTTCTTT
CASSLSEGGGTEAFF
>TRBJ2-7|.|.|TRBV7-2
TGTGCCAGCAGCTTAACAAGCTCCTACGAGCAGTACTTC
CASSLTSSYEQYF
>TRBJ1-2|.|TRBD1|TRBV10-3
TGTGCCATCACCCAGGGGACAGAAGGCTACACCTTC
CAITQGTEGYTF
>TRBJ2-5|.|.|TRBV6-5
TGTGCCAGCAGTAACACAGGGACGGGGGAGACCCAGTACTTC
CASSNTGTGETQYF
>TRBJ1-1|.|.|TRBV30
TGTGCCTGGAGTATCGCGGGGGCGAACACTGAAGCTTTCTTT
CAWSIAGANTEAFF
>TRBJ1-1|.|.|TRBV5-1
TGCGCCAGCAGCTCTACAGCGAACACTGAAGCTTTCTTT
CASSSTANTEAFF
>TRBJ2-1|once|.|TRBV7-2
TGTGCCAGCAGCTTAGCGATTGGGGAGAATGAGCAGTTCTTC
CASSLAIGENEQFF
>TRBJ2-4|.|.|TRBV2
TGTGCCAGCAGTGAATTATCGTATGGGAGTTTGGCCAAAAACATTCAGTACTTC
CASSELSYGSLAKNIQYF
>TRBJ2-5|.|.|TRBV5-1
TGCGCCAGCAGGCCCGGAGGTGCGGAGACCCAGTACTTC
CASRPGGAETQYF
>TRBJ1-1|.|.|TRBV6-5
TGTGCCAGCTCTGCGAGGTTGGACAGACCAAAAGCTTTCTTT
CASSARLDRPKAFF
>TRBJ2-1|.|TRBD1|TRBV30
TGTGCCTGCCCGGTACAGGGGGGTTGGGAGCAGTTCTTC
CACPVQGGWEQFF
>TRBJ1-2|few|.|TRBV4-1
TGCGCCAGCAGCCAAGATCGGAGGTCCTCCCTTAACTATGGCTACACCTTC
CASSQDRRSSLNYGYTF
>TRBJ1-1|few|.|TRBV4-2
TGTGCCAGCAGCCATAGTCAGGGGAGCACTGAAGCTTTCTTT
CASSHSQGSTEAFF
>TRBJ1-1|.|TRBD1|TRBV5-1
TGCGCCAGCAGCTTGATGACAGGGCTAACTGAAGCTTTCTTT
CASSLMTGLTEAFF
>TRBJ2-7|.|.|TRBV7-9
TGTGCCAGCGGTGCTAACTCCTACGAGCAGTACTTC
CASGANSYEQYF
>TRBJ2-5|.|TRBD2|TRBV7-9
TGTGCCAGCAGCACAGGGACTAGCGGGGGGCAAGAGACCCAGTACTTC
CASSTGTSGGQETQYF
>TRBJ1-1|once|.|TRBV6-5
TGTGCCAGCATTCGACTGTCTGTGAACACTGAAGCTTTCTTT
CASIRLSVNTEAFF
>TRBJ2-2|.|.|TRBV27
TGTGCCAGCAGTTTTAAACCCGGGGGGCGCGCCACCGGGGAGCTGTTTTTT
CASSFKPGGRATGELFF
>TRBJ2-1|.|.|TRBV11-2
TGTGCCAGCAGATTCCTCTATGAGCAGTTCTTC
CASRFLYEQFF
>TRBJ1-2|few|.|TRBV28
TGTGCCAGCAGTTTATCGAGGGTATATGGCTACACCTTC
CASSLSRVYGYTF
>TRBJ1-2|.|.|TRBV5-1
TGCGCCAGCAGCTTGGCCTTCACCGGGACAAGTGGCTACACCTTC
CASSLAFTGTSGYTF
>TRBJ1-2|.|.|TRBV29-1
TGCAGCGTTGAGTGGAGGGGCAGTGGCTACACCTTC
CSVEWRGSGYTF
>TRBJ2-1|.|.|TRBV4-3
TGCGCCAGCAGCCAAGAAGTGGAGTTGAGCTCCTACAATGAGCAGTTCTTC
CASSQEVELSSYNEQFF